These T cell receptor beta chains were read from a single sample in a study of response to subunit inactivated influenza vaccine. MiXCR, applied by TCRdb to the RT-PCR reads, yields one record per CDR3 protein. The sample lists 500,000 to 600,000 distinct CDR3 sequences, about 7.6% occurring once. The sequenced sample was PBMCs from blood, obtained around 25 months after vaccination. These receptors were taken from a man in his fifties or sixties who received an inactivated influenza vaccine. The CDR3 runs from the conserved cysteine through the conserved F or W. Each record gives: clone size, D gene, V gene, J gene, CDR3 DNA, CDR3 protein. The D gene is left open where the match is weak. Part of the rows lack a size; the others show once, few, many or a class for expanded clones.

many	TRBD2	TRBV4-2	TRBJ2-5	TGTGCCAGCAGCCAAAGAGCGGGAGTGGAGACCCAGTACTTC	CASSQRAGVETQYF
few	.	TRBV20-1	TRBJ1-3	TGCAGTGCTAGAGATCTGTACAGTCGGGGAGTTGGAAACACCATATATTTT	CSARDLYSRGVGNTIYF
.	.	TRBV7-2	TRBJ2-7	TGTGCCAGCAGCTTAGATTCCGGGATCGTCTACGAGCAGTACTTC	CASSLDSGIVYEQYF
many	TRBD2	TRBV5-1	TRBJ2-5	TGCGCCAGCAGCTTCGGGACTAGCGGGAGTATCGTGGGGGAGACCCAGTACTTC	CASSFGTSGSIVGETQYF
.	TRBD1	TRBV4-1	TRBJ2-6	TGCGCCAGCAGCCAGGGACAGGGGTCCGGGGCCAACGTCCTGACTTTC	CASSQGQGSGANVLTF
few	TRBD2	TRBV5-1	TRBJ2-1	TGCGCCAGCAGCGCTCTAGCGGGGGACAATGAGCAGTTCTTC	CASSALAGDNEQFF
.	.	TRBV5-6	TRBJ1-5	TGTGCCAGCAGCTTGACGGGAAGGAATCAGCCCCAGCATTTT	CASSLTGRNQPQHF
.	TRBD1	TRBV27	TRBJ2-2	TGTGCCAGCAGTACAGGGGGCGTTCGGACCGGGGAGCTGTTTTTT	CASSTGGVRTGELFF
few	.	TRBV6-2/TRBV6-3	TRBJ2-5	TGTGCCAGCAGTTACCCGGACAGCCAAGAGACCCAGTACTTC	CASSYPDSQETQYF
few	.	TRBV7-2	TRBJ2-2	TGTGCCAGCATGTGGATGGCGGCGAACACCGGGGAGCTGTTTTTT	CASMWMAANTGELFF
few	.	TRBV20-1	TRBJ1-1	TGCAGTGCTAGATCTCGGGGGACATTTAACACTGAAGCTTTCTTT	CSARSRGTFNTEAFF
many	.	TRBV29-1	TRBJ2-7	TGCAGCGTTGACGGTTCCGGGGACGACTCCTACGAGCAGTACTTC	CSVDGSGDDSYEQYF
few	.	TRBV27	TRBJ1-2	TGTGCCAGCAGTTTATCTGGGGTTTGGGGCTACACCTTC	CASSLSGVWGYTF
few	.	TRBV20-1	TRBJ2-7	TGCAGTGCTAGAAAATCAACAGGCCAATACGAGCAGTACTTC	CSARKSTGQYEQYF
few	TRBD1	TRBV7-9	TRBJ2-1	TGTGCCAGCAGCTTAGTTTTCCGCACAACGACAGGGGTCGAGCAGTTCTTC	CASSLVFRTTTGVEQFF
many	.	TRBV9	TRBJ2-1	TGTGCCAGCAGCGTAGCTACAGGTGGGGTGAGTGAGCAGTTCTTC	CASSVATGGVSEQFF
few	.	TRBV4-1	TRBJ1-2	TGCGCCAGCAGCCAAGACGATAACAGGGCTAGGGGCTACACCTTC	CASSQDDNRARGYTF